The 31 T cell receptor beta chains listed next were all sequenced from one sample in a study of CD8 T cells in Susac syndrome. With random hexamers, roughly 0.5 to 1 ug RNA was reverse transcribed. TCRdb fed the immunoSEQ multiplex PCR reads into MiXCR, producing one record per CDR3 protein. The sample carries 85,000 to 120,000 distinct CDR3 sequences, around 94% recorded once. The material sequenced was CD8+ T cells from PBMCs. The receptors here all came from a human donor with Susac syndrome.

The chain uses TRBV20-1 and TRBJ2-7, with TRBD2 as a possible D gene (6 bases). The CDR3 is 16 residues long. CDR1 is DFQATT and CDR2 is SNEGSKA in the germline V gene (reference sequence). V was trimmed by 4 bases and J by 0 bases, leaving 19 bases between them. The CDR3 bases are TGCAGTGCTATGCCCGTCGGGGGACTCAACTCCTACGAGCAGTACTTC. It translates to CSAMPVGGLNSYEQYF.

The rearrangement uses TRBV9 and TRBJ1-1; no reliable D call. V lost 4 bases, J lost 4 bases, and 5 bases lay in between. Germline V gene data show CDR1 as SGDLS and CDR2 as YYNGEE. The CDR3 spans 11 residues. The CDR3 bases are TGTGCCAGCAGCAGCCTCACTGAAGCTTTCTTT. It is translated as CASSSLTEAFF. Looking up the rest from reference TRBV9 and TRBJ1-1 gives the full variable domain: DSGVTQTPKHLITATGQRVTLRCSPRSGDLSVYWYQQSLDQGLQFLIQYYNGEERAKGNILERFSAQQFPDLHSELNLSSLELGDSALYFCASSSLTEAFFGQGTRLTVV.

The V and J genes are TRBV4-3 and TRBJ2-5; weak D call: TRBD2 (6 bases). The length of the CDR3 is 18 residues. Per germline, CDR1 LGHNA and CDR2 YSLEER. Trimming left V 0 bases short and J 1 base short, with 18 bases between. The CDR3 here is CASSQDDTRLDPQETQYF. The CDR3 DNA follows: TGCGCCAGCAGCCAAGACGATACGAGACTAGACCCCCAAGAGACCCAGTACTTC.

This chain uses TRBV14 with TRBJ2-3; D gene ambiguous. The CDR3 is 12 residues long. CDR1 SGHDN and CDR2 FVKESK come from the germline V gene. Trimming left V 5 bases short and J 8 bases short, with 11 bases between. This chain's CDR3 is CASSSHRATQYF. The CDR3 DNA reads as TGTGCCAGCAGCTCCCATAGAGCTACGCAGTATTTT.

This chain joins TRBV3-1 and TRBJ2-5; TRBD2 agrees at 9 bases. Germline V gene sequence: CDR1 LGHDT, CDR2 YNNKEL (reference sequence). V lost 4 bases and J lost 5; bases outside the gene matches: 5. The CDR3 is 14 amino acids. CDR3: CASSLGGGVETQYF. DNA for the CDR3: TGTGCCAGCAGCCTGGGCGGGGGGGTGGAGACCCAGTACTTC.

The chain employs TRBV7-2 and TRBJ2-5; no firm D call. The CDR3 is 13 amino acids. CDR1 is SGHTA, CDR2 FQGNSA, per germline. Trimming pared 1 base from V and 5 bases from J, leaving 8 bases between. The CDR3 DNA follows: TGTGCCAGCAGCTTAGGCCTAGGGGAGACCCAGTACTTC. Protein: CASSLGLGETQYF.

The chain is built from TRBV20-1 and TRBJ2-7; possibly TRBD2 for D (5 bases). This CDR3 is 12 amino acids long. V lost 4 bases and J 3 bases, leaving 10 bases between the germline ends. In germline, CDR1 is DFQATT, CDR2 SNEGSKA (reference sequence). This CDR3 reads CSAMEVNYEQYF. The CDR3, as DNA: TGCAGTGCTATGGAGGTTAACTACGAGCAGTACTTC.

The table lists this clonotype with a count of one. This rearrangement joins TRBV2 to TRBJ2-1, with a possible D match to TRBD2 (5 bases). Trimming cost V 4 bases and J 4 bases, with 14 bases left between them. This CDR3 has 15 residues. Per germline, CDR1 SNHLY and CDR2 FYNNEI. CDR3 nucleotide sequence: TGTGCCAGCAGTGTAAGGTCTAGCTTATACAATGAGCAGTTCTTC. It yields the protein CASSVRSSLYNEQFF. The full variable domain, its missing parts supplied by reference TRBV2 and TRBJ2-1, is EPEVTQTPSHQVTQMGQEVILRCVPISNHLYFYWYRQILGQKVEFLVSFYNNEISEKSEIFDDQFSVERPDGSNFTLKIRSTKLEDSAMYFCASSVRSSLYNEQFFGPGTRLTVL.

The chain couples TRBV2 to TRBJ2-3, with no clear D. The V end was cut by 3 bases, the J end by 0 bases, with 16 bases between. Germline CDR1 and CDR2: SNHLY and FYNNEI. The CDR3 sequence is 17 residues long. In DNA form, the CDR3 reads TGTGCCAGCAGTGAGATAGTCCGCACAGCTAGCACAGATACGCAGTATTTT. This codes for CASSEIVRTASTDTQYF.

V is TRBV25-1 and J is TRBJ1-1, with 7 bases fitting TRBD1. The V gene end was trimmed by 2 bases and the J gene end by 1 base; junction bases not matched to a gene: 10. Germline CDR1 is MGHDK and CDR2 is SYGVNS. This CDR3 has 17 residues. CDR3 amino acids: CASSEGARGTANTEAFF. The CDR3 DNA reads as TGTGCCAGCAGTGAAGGGGCCCGAGGGACAGCGAACACTGAAGCTTTCTTT.

V is TRBV15 and J is TRBJ1-4, with 9 bases fitting TRBD1. Germline CDR1 and CDR2: LNHNV and YYDKDF (reference sequence). The CDR3 consists of 15 residues. V lost 5 bases to trimming and J lost 0 bases; unmatched junction nucleotides: 1. The CDR3 reads CATSGDRATNEKLFF. Here the CDR3 DNA reads TGTGCCACCAGCGGGGACAGGGCAACTAATGAAAAACTGTTTTTT.

This clonotype was observed a single time. The chain combines TRBV7-9 with TRBJ1-1; D not resolved. V lost 1 base to trimming and J lost 1 base, with 10 bases between them. Germline-derived CDR1 and CDR2 are SEHNR and FQNEAQ (reference sequence). CDR3 length: 15 residues. The CDR3 protein is CASSLGGPRNTEAFF. The DNA for the CDR3 is TGTGCCAGCAGCTTAGGCGGACCACGGAACACTGAAGCTTTCTTT.

This clonotype came up a few times. CDR3 DNA sequence: TGTGCCACCAGCAGAGGTAGGGGACGGAACGAGCAGTACTTC. It translates to CATSRGRGRNEQYF. The chain recombines TRBV15 with TRBJ2-7; tentatively, D is TRBD1 or TRBD2 (5 bases each). Germline loops: CDR1 LNHNV, CDR2 YYDKDF (reference sequence). V lost 1 base and J lost 5, with 12 bases in between. The CDR3 has 14 amino acids.

J is TRBJ2-1 and V is TRBV29-1, with 12 bases that match TRBD2. There are 16 residues in the CDR3. The germline CDR1 and CDR2 sequences are SQVTM and ANQGSEA. V lost 1 base to trimming and J lost 8 bases; unmatched junction nucleotides: 9. The CDR3, as DNA: TGCAGCGTTGAAGGCTTTACTAGCGGGGGGTCGTATGAGCAGTTCTTC. Protein product: CSVEGFTSGGSYEQFF.

J is TRBJ2-2 and V is TRBV14, with D possibly being TRBD2 (5 bases). Germline V CDR1 and CDR2: SGHDN, FVKESK. The CDR3 runs 13 residues. The ends were cut back, 2 bases at V and 7 bases at J, with 8 bases in the middle. The CDR3 sequence is CASSQILGGELFF. The CDR3 DNA reads TGTGCCAGCAGCCAAATACTAGGCGGGGAGCTGTTTTTT.

This chain uses TRBV5-1 with TRBJ1-5; perhaps TRBD1 as D (6 bases). The ends were cut back, 6 bases at V and 5 bases at J, with 12 bases in the middle. Germline CDR1 SGHRS, CDR2 YFSETQ. The CDR3 spans 13 residues. The CDR3 nucleotides are TGCGCCAGCAAAGGGGGTAACGATCAGCCCCAGCATTTT. Residues: CASKGGNDQPQHF.

The chain carries TRBV19 and TRBJ2-7; D gene uncertain. Per the germline V gene, CDR1 is LNHDA and CDR2 is SQIVND (reference sequence). The CDR3 loop spans 13 amino acids. Trimming took 5 bases from V and 1 from J, leaving 9 bases between them. Written as DNA, the CDR3 is TGTGCCAGTAGTCAAGGCACTTCCTACGAGCAGTACTTC. Translation: CASSQGTSYEQYF.

J is TRBJ2-7 and V is TRBV20-1, with D perhaps given as TRBD1 or TRBD2 (5 bases each). V was shortened by 6 bases and J by 2 bases, with 17 bases between the two germline ends. The CDR3 totals 14 residues. In germline, CDR1 is DFQATT, CDR2 SNEGSKA (reference sequence). CDR3 in amino acids: CSAGAGTLTYEQYF. In DNA form, the CDR3 reads TGCAGTGCCGGGGCCGGGACCTTGACCTACGAGCAGTACTTC.

The chain employs TRBV5-6 and TRBJ1-2; D not resolved. Germline lookup yields CDR1 SGHDT and CDR2 YYEEEE. V was trimmed by 0 bases and J by 10 bases, leaving 19 bases between them. This CDR3 has 15 residues. CDR3 sequence: CASSLAERFPLAYTF. CDR3 bases: TGTGCCAGCAGCTTGGCCGAACGGTTCCCCTTGGCCTACACCTTC.

V is TRBV2 and J is TRBJ2-5; TRBD2 matches at 13 bases. Trimming cost V 5 bases and J 5 bases; bases outside gene matches: 11. This CDR3 has 17 residues. In germline, CDR1 is SNHLY, CDR2 FYNNEI. The CDR3 coding sequence is TGTGCCAGCAGTAAAACACCGGGACTAGCGGGGACTGAGACCCAGTACTTC. It encodes CASSKTPGLAGTETQYF.

The chain couples TRBV6-2 or TRBV6-3 to TRBJ2-2; possible D gene TRBD1, 5 bases. The CDR3 is 14 residues long. In germline, CDR1 is MNHEY, CDR2 SVGEGT. V was cut by 4 bases and J by 4 bases, with 10 bases left in between. DNA of the CDR3: TGTGCCAGCAGTTTCACGGACACCACCGGGGAGCTGTTTTTT. Translating gives CASSFTDTTGELFF.

CDR3 loop: CASSLAWGSYEQYF. CDR3 in DNA: TGCGCCAGCAGCTTGGCCTGGGGGTCCTACGAGCAGTACTTC. This rearrangement joins TRBV5-1 to TRBJ2-7; tentatively, D is TRBD1 or TRBD2 (5 bases each). CDR1 and CDR2 (germline): SGHRS, YFSETQ. The CDR3 runs 14 residues. V lost 0 bases, J lost 1 base, and 8 bases lay in between.

V and J are TRBV15 and TRBJ2-1, with D unclear. The ends were cut back, 1 base at V and 3 bases at J, with 16 bases in the middle. Germline V gene sequence: CDR1 LNHNV, CDR2 YYDKDF (reference sequence). The CDR3 consists of 17 residues. CDR3 amino acids: CATSRAGSASFYNEQFF. CDR3 nucleotide sequence: TGTGCCACCAGCAGAGCGGGCAGTGCCTCATTCTACAATGAGCAGTTCTTC.

With regard to this clonotype: Relative to the germline gene, one junction end is altered; a read error may explain this. The CDR3 bases are TGCAGTGCTAGAGACGGGACAGGACCCAATCTCTCTGAAAACACCATATATTTT. Its translation: CSARDGTGPNLSENTIYF. The rearrangement uses TRBV20-1 and TRBJ1-3; 8 bases match TRBD1. Germline V gene lookup returns CDR1 DFQATT and CDR2 SNEGSKA (reference sequence). The CDR3 sequence is 18 residues long.

The chain has TRBV12-3 or TRBV12-4 and TRBJ2-2, with unresolved D. The CDR3 loop spans 13 amino acids. V was trimmed by 3 bases and J by 5 bases, leaving 7 bases between them. This chain's CDR3 is CASSLQETGELFF. As DNA, the CDR3 is TGTGCCAGCAGTTTGCAGGAAACCGGGGAGCTGTTTTTT.

The chain is built from TRBV13 and TRBJ2-2; 11 bases map to TRBD2. V was clipped by 4 bases and J by 0 bases; unmatched bases: 4. Germline values: CDR1 PRHDT, CDR2 FYEKMQ (reference sequence). The CDR3 runs 17 residues. The CDR3 spells CASSSTSGESNTGELFF. CDR3 in DNA: TGTGCCAGCAGCTCGACTAGCGGGGAGTCGAACACCGGGGAGCTGTTTTTT.

The chain uses TRBV7-9 and TRBJ2-7, with TRBD1 matching over 7 bases. The germline gives CDR1 SEHNR, CDR2 FQNEAQ (reference sequence). The length of the CDR3 is 14 residues. J gave up 5 bases and V 3 bases, and 7 bases lay outside the gene matches. CDR3 protein: CASSLTGQADEQYF. DNA for the CDR3: TGTGCCAGCAGCTTGACCGGACAGGCGGACGAGCAGTACTTC.

The V gene is TRBV5-4, the J gene TRBJ2-1, with TRBD2 matching over 11 bases. Germline CDR1 SGHNT, CDR2 YYREEE (reference sequence). V shed 5 bases and J 10 bases; nucleotides not matched to a gene: 8. The CDR3 runs to 14 residues. As DNA, the CDR3 is TGTGCCAGCAGGACCGGGACTAGCGGCCTAGAGCAGTTCTTC. It translates to CASRTGTSGLEQFF.

The chain has TRBV5-6 and TRBJ2-1; 9 bases map to TRBD1. J lost 9 bases, V lost 0 bases, and 4 bases had no gene match. This CDR3 contains 14 residues. Looked up from germline, CDR1 is SGHDT and CDR2 is YYEEEE. CDR3 sequence (DNA): TGTGCCAGCAGCTTGGGGACAGGGGCGCGTGAGCAGTTCTTC. Residues: CASSLGTGAREQFF.

The CDR3 region has the DNA TGTGCCAGCAGCCCCAGGACGGCAAACACCATATATTTT. As protein: CASSPRTANTIYF. This chain joins TRBV9 and TRBJ1-3, with D uncertain. In germline, CDR1 is SGDLS, CDR2 YYNGEE. CDR3 length: 13 residues. V lost 4 bases and J 6 bases, leaving 11 bases between the germline ends.

This chain connects TRBV11-2 to TRBJ2-3; 14 nucleotides agree with TRBD2. V trimming: 0 bases; J trimming: 5 bases; junction bases outside the gene matches: 1. The CDR3 runs to 16 residues. Per the germline V gene, CDR1 is SGHAT and CDR2 is FQNNGV. CDR3 nucleotide sequence: TGTGCCAGCAGCTTAGAGGGGACTAGCGGGGGAGATACGCAGTATTTT. This translates into CASSLEGTSGGDTQYF.